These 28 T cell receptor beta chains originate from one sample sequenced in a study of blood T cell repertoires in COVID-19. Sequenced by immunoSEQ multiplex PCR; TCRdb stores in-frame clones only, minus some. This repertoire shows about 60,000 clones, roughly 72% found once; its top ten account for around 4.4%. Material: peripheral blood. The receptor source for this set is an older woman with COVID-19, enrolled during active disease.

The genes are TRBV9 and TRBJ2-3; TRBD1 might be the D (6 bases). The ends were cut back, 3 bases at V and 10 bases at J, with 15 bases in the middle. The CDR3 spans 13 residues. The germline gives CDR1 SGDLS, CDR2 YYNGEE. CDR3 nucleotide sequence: TGTGCCAGCAGCGCCCCTGGGGGCGCGGCGCAGTATTTT. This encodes CASSAPGGAAQYF.

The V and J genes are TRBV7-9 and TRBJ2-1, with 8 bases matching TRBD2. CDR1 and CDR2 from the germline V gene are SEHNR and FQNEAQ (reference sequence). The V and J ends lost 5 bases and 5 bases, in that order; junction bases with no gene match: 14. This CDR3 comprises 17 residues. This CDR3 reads CASSLNGAGGQNNEQFF. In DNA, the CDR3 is TGTGCCAGCAGCCTCAACGGGGCGGGAGGCCAAAACAATGAGCAGTTCTTC.

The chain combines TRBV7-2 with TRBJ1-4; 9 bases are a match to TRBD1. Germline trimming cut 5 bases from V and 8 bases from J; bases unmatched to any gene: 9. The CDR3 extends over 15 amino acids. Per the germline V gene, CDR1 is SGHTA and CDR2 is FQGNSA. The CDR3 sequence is CASSHGQGQGEKLFF. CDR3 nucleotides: TGTGCCAGCAGCCACGGACAGGGGCAGGGGGAAAAACTGTTTTTT.

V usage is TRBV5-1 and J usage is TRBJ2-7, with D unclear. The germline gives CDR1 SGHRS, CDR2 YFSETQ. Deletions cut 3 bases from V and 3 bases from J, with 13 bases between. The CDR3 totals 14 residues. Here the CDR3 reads CASSSPDLNYEQYF. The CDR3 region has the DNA TGCGCCAGCAGCTCTCCAGACTTAAACTACGAGCAGTACTTC.

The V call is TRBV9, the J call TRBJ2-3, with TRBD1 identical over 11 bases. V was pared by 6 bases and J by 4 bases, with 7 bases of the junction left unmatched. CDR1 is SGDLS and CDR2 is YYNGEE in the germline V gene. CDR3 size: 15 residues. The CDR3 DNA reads TGTGCCAGCACCGGGGACAGGGGGTTTGCAGATACGCAGTATTTT. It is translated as CASTGDRGFADTQYF.

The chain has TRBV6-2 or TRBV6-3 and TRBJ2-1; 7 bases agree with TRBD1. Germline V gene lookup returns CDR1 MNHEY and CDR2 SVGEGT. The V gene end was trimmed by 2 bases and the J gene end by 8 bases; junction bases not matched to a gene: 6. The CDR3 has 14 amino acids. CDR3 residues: CASSYPGGVDEQFF. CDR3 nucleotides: TGTGCCAGCAGTTACCCAGGGGGTGTGGATGAGCAGTTCTTC.

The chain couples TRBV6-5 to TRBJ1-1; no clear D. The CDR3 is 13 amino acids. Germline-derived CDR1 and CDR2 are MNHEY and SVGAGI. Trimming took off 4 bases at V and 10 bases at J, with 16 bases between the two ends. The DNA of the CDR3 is TGTGCCAGCAGTTCTTACAAACAACCGGGAGCTTTCTTT. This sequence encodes CASSSYKQPGAFF.

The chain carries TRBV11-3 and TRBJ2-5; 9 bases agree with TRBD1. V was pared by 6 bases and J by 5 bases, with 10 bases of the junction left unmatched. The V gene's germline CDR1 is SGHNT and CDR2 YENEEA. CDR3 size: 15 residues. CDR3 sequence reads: CASSPRDRDRETQYF. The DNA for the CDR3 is TGTGCCAGCAGTCCCCGGGACAGGGACAGGGAGACCCAGTACTTC.

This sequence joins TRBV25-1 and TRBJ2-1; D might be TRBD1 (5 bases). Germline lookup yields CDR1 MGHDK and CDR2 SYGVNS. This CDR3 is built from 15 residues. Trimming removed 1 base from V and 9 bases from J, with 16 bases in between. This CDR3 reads CASSEWGEKRVEQFF. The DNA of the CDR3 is TGTGCCAGCAGTGAATGGGGCGAGAAGCGCGTTGAGCAGTTCTTC.

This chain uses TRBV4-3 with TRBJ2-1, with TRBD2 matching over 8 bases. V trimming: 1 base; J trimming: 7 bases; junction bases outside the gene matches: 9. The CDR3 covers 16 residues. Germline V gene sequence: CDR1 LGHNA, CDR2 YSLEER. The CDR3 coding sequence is TGCGCCAGCAGCCAAGGGCTAGCGGGTCTGGGGAATGAGCAGTTCTTC. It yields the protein CASSQGLAGLGNEQFF.

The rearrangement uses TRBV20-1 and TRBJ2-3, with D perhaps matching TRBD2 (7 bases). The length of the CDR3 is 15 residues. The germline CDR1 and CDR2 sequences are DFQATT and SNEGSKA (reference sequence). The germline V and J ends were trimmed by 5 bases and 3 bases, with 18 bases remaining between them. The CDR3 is CSARGGGGRTDTQYF. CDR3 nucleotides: TGCAGTGCTCGTGGGGGCGGGGGAAGGACAGATACGCAGTATTTT.

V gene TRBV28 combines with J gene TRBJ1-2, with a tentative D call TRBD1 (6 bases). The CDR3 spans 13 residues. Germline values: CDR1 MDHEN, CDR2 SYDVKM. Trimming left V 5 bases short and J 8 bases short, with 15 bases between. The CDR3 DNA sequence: TGTGCCAGCAGTCCGGACAGACCCTCGGGCTACACCTTC. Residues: CASSPDRPSGYTF.

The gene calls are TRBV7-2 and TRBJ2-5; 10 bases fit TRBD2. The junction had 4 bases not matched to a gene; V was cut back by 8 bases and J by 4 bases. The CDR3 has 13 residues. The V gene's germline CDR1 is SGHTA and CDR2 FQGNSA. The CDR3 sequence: CASERGGLETQYF. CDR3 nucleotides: TGTGCCAGCGAGCGGGGGGGGTTAGAGACCCAGTACTTC.

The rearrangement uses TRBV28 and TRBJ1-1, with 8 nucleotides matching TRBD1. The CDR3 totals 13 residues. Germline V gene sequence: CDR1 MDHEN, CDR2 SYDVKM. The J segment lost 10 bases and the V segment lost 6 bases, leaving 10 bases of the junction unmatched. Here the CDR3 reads CASRSRDRNPAFF. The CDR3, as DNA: TGTGCCAGCAGGTCCCGGGACAGGAACCCAGCTTTCTTT.

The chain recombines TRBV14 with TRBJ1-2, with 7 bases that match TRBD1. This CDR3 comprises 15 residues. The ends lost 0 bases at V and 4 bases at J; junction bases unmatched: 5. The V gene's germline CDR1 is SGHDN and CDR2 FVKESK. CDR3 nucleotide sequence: TGTGCCAGCAGCCAAGAGACAGGGAGGCGCTATGGCTACACCTTC. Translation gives CASSQETGRRYGYTF. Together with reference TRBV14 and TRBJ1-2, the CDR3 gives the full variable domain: EAGVTQFPSHSVIEKGQTVTLRCDPISGHDNLYWYRRVMGKEIKFLLHFVKESKQDESGMPNNRFLAERTGGTYSTLKVQPAELEDSGVYFCASSQETGRRYGYTFGSGTRLTVV.

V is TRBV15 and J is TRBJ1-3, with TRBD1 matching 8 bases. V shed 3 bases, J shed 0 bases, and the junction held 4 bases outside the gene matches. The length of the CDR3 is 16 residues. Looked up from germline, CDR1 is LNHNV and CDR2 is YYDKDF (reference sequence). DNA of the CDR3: TGTGCCACCAGCAGCTACAGGGGGGACTCTGGAAACACCATATATTTT. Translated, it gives CATSSYRGDSGNTIYF.

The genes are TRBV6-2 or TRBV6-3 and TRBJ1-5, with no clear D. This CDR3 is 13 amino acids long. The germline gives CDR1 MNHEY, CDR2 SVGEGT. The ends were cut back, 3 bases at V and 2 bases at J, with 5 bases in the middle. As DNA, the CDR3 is TGTGCCAGCAGTTATCGCGGCAATCAGCCCCAGCATTTT. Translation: CASSYRGNQPQHF.

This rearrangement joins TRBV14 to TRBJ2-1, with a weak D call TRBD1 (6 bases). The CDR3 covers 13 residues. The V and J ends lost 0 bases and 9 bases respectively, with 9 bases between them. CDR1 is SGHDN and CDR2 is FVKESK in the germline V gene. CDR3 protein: CASSQDRGTEQFF. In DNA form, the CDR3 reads TGTGCCAGCAGCCAAGATAGGGGGACTGAGCAGTTCTTC.

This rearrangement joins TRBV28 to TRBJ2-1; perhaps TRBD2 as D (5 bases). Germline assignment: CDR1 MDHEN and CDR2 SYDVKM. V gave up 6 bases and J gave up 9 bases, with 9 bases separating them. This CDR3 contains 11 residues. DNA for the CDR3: TGTGCCAGCAGCCTACGGGGTGAGCAGTTCTTC. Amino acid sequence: CASSLRGEQFF. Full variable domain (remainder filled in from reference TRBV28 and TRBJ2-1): DVKVTQSSRYLVKRTGEKVFLECVQDMDHENMFWYRQDPGLGLRLIYFSYDVKMKEKGDIPEGYSVSREKKERFSLILESASTNQTSMYLCASSLRGEQFFGPGTRLTVL.

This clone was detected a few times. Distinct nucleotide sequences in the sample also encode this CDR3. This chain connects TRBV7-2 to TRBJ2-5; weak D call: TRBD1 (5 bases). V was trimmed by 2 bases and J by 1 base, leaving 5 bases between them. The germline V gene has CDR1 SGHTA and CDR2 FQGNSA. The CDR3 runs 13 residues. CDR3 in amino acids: CASSLQGQETQYF. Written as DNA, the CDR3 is TGTGCCAGCAGCTTACAGGGCCAAGAGACCCAGTACTTC.

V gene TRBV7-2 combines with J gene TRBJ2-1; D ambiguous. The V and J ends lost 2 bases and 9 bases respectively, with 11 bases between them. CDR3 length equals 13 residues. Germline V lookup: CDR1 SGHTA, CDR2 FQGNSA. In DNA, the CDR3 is TGTGCCAGCAGCTTAACGCCCGGCGGTGAGCAGTTCTTC. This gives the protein CASSLTPGGEQFF.

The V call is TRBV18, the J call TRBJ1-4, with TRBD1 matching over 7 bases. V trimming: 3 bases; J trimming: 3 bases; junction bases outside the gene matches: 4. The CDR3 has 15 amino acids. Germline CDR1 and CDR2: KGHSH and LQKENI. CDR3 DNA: TGTGCCAGCTCACCTCCAGGGGGTCCTAATGAAAAACTGTTTTTT. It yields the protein CASSPPGGPNEKLFF.

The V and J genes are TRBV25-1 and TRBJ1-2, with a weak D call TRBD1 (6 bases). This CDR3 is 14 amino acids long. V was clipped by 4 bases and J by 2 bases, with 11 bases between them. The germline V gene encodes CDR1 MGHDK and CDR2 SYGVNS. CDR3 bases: TGTGCCAGCAGTGCCTCACAGGGAAACTATGGCTACACCTTC. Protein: CASSASQGNYGYTF.

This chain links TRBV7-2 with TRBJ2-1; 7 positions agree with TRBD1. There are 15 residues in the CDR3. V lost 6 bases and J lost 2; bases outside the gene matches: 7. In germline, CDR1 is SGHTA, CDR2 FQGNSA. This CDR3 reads CASRVDRVPYNEQFF. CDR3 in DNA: TGTGCCAGCAGAGTAGACAGGGTTCCCTACAATGAGCAGTTCTTC.

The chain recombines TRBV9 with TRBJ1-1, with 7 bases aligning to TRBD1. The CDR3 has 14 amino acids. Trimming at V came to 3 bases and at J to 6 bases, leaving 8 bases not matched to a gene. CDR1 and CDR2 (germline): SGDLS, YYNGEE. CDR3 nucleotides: TGTGCCAGCAGCGCCGGGGGACAGATCGCTGAAGCTTTCTTT. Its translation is CASSAGGQIAEAFF.

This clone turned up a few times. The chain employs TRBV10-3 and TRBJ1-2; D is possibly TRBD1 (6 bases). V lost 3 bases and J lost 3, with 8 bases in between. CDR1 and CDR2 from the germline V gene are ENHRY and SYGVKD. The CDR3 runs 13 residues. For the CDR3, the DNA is TGTGCCATCAGTGACGGGACATACTATGGCTACACCTTC. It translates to CAISDGTYYGYTF.

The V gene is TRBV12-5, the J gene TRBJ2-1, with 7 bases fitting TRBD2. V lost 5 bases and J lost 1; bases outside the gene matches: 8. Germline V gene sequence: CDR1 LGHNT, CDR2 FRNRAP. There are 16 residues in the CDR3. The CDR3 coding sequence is TGTGCTAGTGGTCGGGGAGCCGGGGGGTCCTACAATGAGCAGTTCTTC. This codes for CASGRGAGGSYNEQFF.

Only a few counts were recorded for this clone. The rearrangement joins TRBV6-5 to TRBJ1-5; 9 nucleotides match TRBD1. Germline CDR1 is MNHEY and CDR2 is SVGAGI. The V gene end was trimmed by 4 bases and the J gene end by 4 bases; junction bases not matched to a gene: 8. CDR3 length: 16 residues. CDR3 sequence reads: CASSSTGTGRNQPQHF. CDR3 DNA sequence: TGTGCCAGCAGTTCCACCGGGACAGGGAGAAATCAGCCCCAGCATTTT.